These 25 T cell receptor beta chains came from one sample sequenced in a study of breast tumors, draining lymph nodes, adjacent tissues. TCRdb fed the multiplex PCR reads into MiXCR, producing one record per CDR3 protein. The sample has some 100,000 distinct CDR3 sequences; less than 25% are singletons. Breast cancer patients provided tissue from their axillary draining lymph nodes. The material sequenced was axillary lymph node tissue. The receptor set was obtained from a female donor with breast cancer. Some clones in this sample may be carry-over from other donors' samples.

This clonotype was found many times. This chain links TRBV19 with TRBJ2-5, with a weak D call TRBD2 (5 bases). The V gene's germline CDR1 is LNHDA and CDR2 SQIVND (reference sequence). There are 14 residues in the CDR3. The V end was cut by 3 bases, the J end by 4 bases, with 12 bases between. Written as DNA, the CDR3 is TGTGCCAGTAGTATTCACGGGAAAAGAGAGACCCAGTACTTC. This gives the protein CASSIHGKRETQYF.

This clonotype was seen at least ten times. This chain uses TRBV15 with TRBJ2-3; 9 bases align to TRBD1. This CDR3 region has 15 residues. J lost 4 bases, V lost 1 base, and 3 bases had no gene match. Per germline, CDR1 LNHNV and CDR2 YYDKDF (reference sequence). This chain's CDR3 is CATSRGGQGSDTQYF. The CDR3 DNA follows: TGTGCCACCAGCAGAGGCGGACAGGGGTCAGATACGCAGTATTTT.

This clonotype was counted many times. The rearrangement links TRBV12-3 or TRBV12-4 to TRBJ1-2, with D uncertain. The CDR3 is 14 residues long. Between the trimmed V and J ends, which lost 5 bases and 2 bases, there was a span of 12 bases. This chain's CDR3 is CASSPDGLNYGYTF. The CDR3 nucleotides are TGTGCCAGCAGTCCGGACGGATTAAACTATGGCTACACCTTC.

This clonotype was seen many times. This chain links TRBV5-1 with TRBJ2-3; 12 nucleotides match TRBD2. The J segment lost 2 bases and the V segment lost 0 bases, leaving 4 bases of the junction unmatched. This CDR3 contains 17 residues. CDR1 and CDR2 (germline): SGHRS, YFSETQ. The CDR3: CASSLGLAGADTDTQYF. CDR3 in DNA: TGCGCCAGCAGCTTGGGACTAGCGGGAGCCGACACAGATACGCAGTATTTT.

The CDR3 DNA follows: TGTGCCAGCAGCCCCAGGGATTTAAGGGGCTACACCTTC. This encodes CASSPRDLRGYTF. The chain couples TRBV7-9 to TRBJ1-2, with TRBD1 as a possible D gene (5 bases). Germline V gene lookup returns CDR1 SEHNR and CDR2 FQNEAQ (reference sequence). CDR3 length equals 13 residues. Trimming left V 5 bases short and J 8 bases short, with 15 bases between.

This clonotype was found a few times. A junction end diverges from the germline sequence, so it may reflect a read error. This rearrangement joins TRBV11-2 to TRBJ1-2, with a weak D call TRBD1 (6 bases). The germline gives CDR1 SGHAT, CDR2 FQNNGV. This CDR3 has 14 residues. The DNA for the CDR3 is TGTGCCAGCAGCATCGGGGGCTCCCTCTATGGCAACACCTTC. Encoded protein: CASSIGGSLYGNTF.

As to this clonotype: The germline gene is not matched at one end of the junction; a read error may be the cause. The V call is TRBV5-1, the J call TRBJ1-4, with no clear D. The CDR3 loop spans 14 amino acids. Germline-derived CDR1 and CDR2 are SGHRS and YFSETQ. The CDR3 DNA reads as TGCGCCGGCAGCTTTGGAACAACTAGTGAAAAACTGTTTTTT. Residues: CAGSFGTTSEKLFF.

At least ten counts were recorded for this clonotype. This chain links TRBV19 with TRBJ1-2; D unclear. There are 14 residues in the CDR3. Trimming left V 7 bases short and J 4 bases short, with 16 bases between. Germline V gives CDR1 LNHDA, CDR2 SQIVND (reference sequence). The CDR3 protein is CASNSVGRLYGYTF. CDR3 DNA sequence: TGTGCCAGTAATTCGGTAGGACGGCTCTATGGCTACACCTTC.

The gene calls are TRBV5-6 and TRBJ1-2; the D gene is possibly TRBD1 (5 bases). Per the germline V gene, CDR1 is SGHDT and CDR2 is YYEEEE. Trimming took off 0 bases at V and 8 bases at J, with 14 bases between the two ends. CDR3 length: 14 residues. The CDR3, as DNA: TGTGCCAGCAGCTTGGCAGGGTTTGAGTACGGCTACACCTTC. Translating it yields CASSLAGFEYGYTF.

Comments on this clonotype: A read error is possible here, since a much larger clone lies one base away. V gene TRBV11-3 combines with J gene TRBJ1-6; tentative D call: TRBD1 (6 bases). CDR1 is SGHNT and CDR2 is YENEEA in the germline V gene. The CDR3 covers 15 residues. The CDR3 is CASSFIGQNNSPLRF. In DNA form, the CDR3 reads TGTGCCAGCAGCTTCATTGGACAGAATAATTCACCCCTCCGCTTT.

Concerning this clonotype: A read error may be the cause here, since a much bigger clone is one base away. The chain carries TRBV6-6 and TRBJ2-1; D ambiguous. The germline V gene encodes CDR1 MNHNY and CDR2 SVGAGI (reference sequence). V gave up 0 bases and J gave up 4 bases, with 7 bases separating them. The CDR3 extends over 14 amino acids. CDR3 region: CASSYSTTYNEQFF. In DNA form, the CDR3 reads TGTGCCAGCAGTTACTCGACAACATACAATGAGCAGTTCTTC.

The chain has TRBV11-2 and TRBJ2-1, with 9 bases identical to TRBD2. Germline V gene data show CDR1 as SGHAT and CDR2 as FQNNGV. The CDR3 has 17 amino acids. J gave up 7 bases and V 3 bases, and 13 bases lay outside the gene matches. CDR3 region: CASSFLLGFTSGNEQFF. DNA for the CDR3: TGTGCCAGCAGCTTCCTCTTGGGTTTTACTAGCGGGAATGAGCAGTTCTTC. Supplemented by reference TRBV11-2 and TRBJ2-1, the full variable domain reads EAGVAQSPRYKIIEKRQSVAFWCNPISGHATLYWYQQILGQGPKLLIQFQNNGVVDDSQLPKDRFSAERLKGVDSTLKIQPAKLEDSAVYLCASSFLLGFTSGNEQFFGPGTRLTVL.

This clonotype was counted ten times or more. V is TRBV2 and J is TRBJ1-5; D is unclear. The CDR3 has 15 residues. The V end was cut by 0 bases, the J end by 2 bases, with 8 bases between. Germline CDR1 and CDR2: SNHLY and FYNNEI. CDR3 amino acids: CASSEAGRGNQPQHF. Written as DNA, the CDR3 is TGTGCCAGCAGTGAAGCGGGTCGGGGCAATCAGCCCCAGCATTTT.

This clonotype has at least ten counts. CDR3 sequence (DNA): TGTGCCAGCAGCTTAGTAGGGGAGTCCTACGAGCAGTACTTC. Residues: CASSLVGESYEQYF. The chain employs TRBV7-9 and TRBJ2-7; possibly TRBD1 or TRBD2 for D (5 bases each). CDR1 and CDR2 from the germline V gene are SEHNR and FQNEAQ (reference sequence). This CDR3 is 14 amino acids long. The germline V and J ends were trimmed by 1 base and 1 base, with 8 bases remaining between them.

V gene TRBV6-1 combines with J gene TRBJ1-4, with TRBD1 matching 8 bases. CDR1 MNHNS and CDR2 SASEGT come from the germline V gene. The CDR3 runs 15 residues. V lost 3 bases, J lost 7 bases, and 7 bases stayed unmatched. The CDR3 DNA is TGTGCCAGCAGTGAGGCCAGGGGGCACATTGAAAAACTGTTTTTT. This translates into CASSEARGHIEKLFF.

This clonotype was counted many times. This chain uses TRBV2 with TRBJ2-1; TRBD1 agrees at 7 bases. V was pared by 5 bases and J by 8 bases, with 9 bases of the junction left unmatched. Germline loops: CDR1 SNHLY, CDR2 FYNNEI. The CDR3 is 14 amino acids. The CDR3 sequence: CASSSGQAFYEQFF. As DNA, the CDR3 is TGTGCCAGCAGTTCCGGACAGGCGTTTTATGAGCAGTTCTTC. The full variable domain, rest sourced from reference TRBV2 and TRBJ2-1, is EPEVTQTPSHQVTQMGQEVILRCVPISNHLYFYWYRQILGQKVEFLVSFYNNEISEKSEIFDDQFSVERPDGSNFTLKIRSTKLEDSAMYFCASSSGQAFYEQFFGPGTRLTVL.

A remark on this clonotype: A much larger clone differs from this one at a single base, so this may be a read error. This chain connects TRBV14 to TRBJ1-2; 9 bases map to TRBD1. Per germline, CDR1 SGHDN and CDR2 FVKESK. V gave up 5 bases and J gave up 4 bases; unmatched junction bases: 11. This CDR3 has 16 amino acids. In nucleotides, the CDR3 is TGTGCCAGCAGCTCGAAACAGGGGGCTCGTCCCTATGGCTACACCTTC. Translating it yields CASSSKQGARPYGYTF.

At least ten counts were recorded for this clonotype. The CDR3 here is CASSLEGGVMYNEQFF. The CDR3 DNA is TGCGCCAGCAGCTTGGAGGGGGGGGTGATGTACAATGAGCAGTTCTTC. V and J are TRBV5-1 and TRBJ2-1, with D perhaps TRBD2 (7 bases). The CDR3 covers 16 residues. Trimming removed 0 bases at V and 4 bases at J, with 14 bases between. In germline, CDR1 is SGHRS, CDR2 YFSETQ.

This clonotype was counted many times. The chain couples TRBV24-1 to TRBJ1-2; D may be TRBD1 (5 bases). CDR3 length: 10 amino acids. V was pared by 10 bases and J by 7 bases, with 9 bases between. Germline values: CDR1 KGHDR, CDR2 SFDVKD. As DNA, the CDR3 is TGTGCCACTCCCACAGGTGGCTACACCTTC. It encodes CATPTGGYTF.

This clonotype has a count of ten or more. The chain links TRBV20-1 to TRBJ2-1; no clear D gene. Trimming removed 1 base from V and 2 bases from J, with 15 bases in between. The CDR3 totals 16 residues. Germline V gives CDR1 DFQATT, CDR2 SNEGSKA (reference sequence). The CDR3 coding sequence is TGCAGTGCTAGAGGGCAGGAACGGGTCACCTACAATGAGCAGTTCTTC. It is translated as CSARGQERVTYNEQFF.

Ten or more counts support this clonotype. The chain has TRBV24-1 and TRBJ1-2; D uncertain. The germline V gene encodes CDR1 KGHDR and CDR2 SFDVKD. V gave up 4 bases and J gave up 0 bases, with 5 bases separating them. The CDR3 totals 13 residues. In DNA, the CDR3 is TGTGCCACCAGTGAGGGATCTAACTATGGCTACACCTTC. This sequence encodes CATSEGSNYGYTF.

Note on this clonotype: With a much larger clone just one base away, this may be a read error. The chain has TRBV5-1 and TRBJ1-2; D possibly corresponds to TRBD1 (6 bases). Deletions cut 4 bases from V and 5 bases from J, with 15 bases between. Germline V lookup: CDR1 SGHRS, CDR2 YFSETQ. This CDR3 is built from 14 residues. For the CDR3, the DNA is TGCGCCAGCAGCGAGCCGCTCCAGGGGTATGGCTACACCTTC. It yields the protein CASSEPLQGYGYTF.

This clonotype was seen ten or more times. The chain joins TRBV19 to TRBJ1-6, with 8 bases fitting TRBD1. CDR3 size: 15 residues. V was clipped by 6 bases and J by 6 bases; unmatched bases: 7. Germline V CDR1 and CDR2: LNHDA, SQIVND (reference sequence). The CDR3 is CASSHHGQGNSPLHF. Here the CDR3 DNA reads TGTGCCAGTAGCCACCACGGACAGGGTAATTCACCCCTCCACTTT.

In the case of this clonotype: The junction differs from germline at one of its ends, possibly a read error. V gene TRBV10-3 combines with J gene TRBJ1-4; no clear D gene. CDR1 is ENHRY, CDR2 SYGVKD, per germline. This CDR3 contains 14 residues. CDR3 in amino acids: CAISEKGLVERLFF. The CDR3 nucleotides are TGTGCCATCAGTGAGAAGGGTTTGGTTGAAAGACTGTTTTTT.

This clonotype showed up many times. The V gene is TRBV9, the J gene TRBJ2-3; no clear D. Trimming cost V 4 bases and J 2 bases, with 17 bases left between them. The CDR3 has 16 residues. Germline loops: CDR1 SGDLS, CDR2 YYNGEE. CDR3 sequence: CASSNSQSSNTDTQYF. In nucleotides, the CDR3 is TGTGCCAGCAGCAACAGTCAGAGCTCAAACACAGATACGCAGTATTTT.